These 32 T cell receptor beta chains were all obtained from the same sample, sequenced in a study of control samples from healthy donors and cancer patients. Produced via immunoSEQ multiplex PCR; TCRdb's table is partial and in-frame only. The sample lists over 85,000 clones, over 90% seen once, with around 1.4% in the top ten. Sequenced sample: blood. These receptor sequences come from a woman aged 30 to 39 in good health.

In its sample, this clone ranks as medium-sized. This chain connects TRBV27 to TRBJ2-1; 10 nucleotides align to TRBD2. Germline lookup yields CDR1 MNHEY and CDR2 SMNVEV (reference sequence). The CDR3 contains 15 residues. V lost 5 bases and J lost 4; bases outside the gene matches: 5. This CDR3 is CASSITSGAYNEQFF. In DNA form, the CDR3 reads TGTGCCAGCAGTATCACTAGCGGGGCGTACAATGAGCAGTTCTTC.

This chain uses TRBV5-4 with TRBJ1-4, with D possibly TRBD1 on 6 matching bases. V lost 4 bases to trimming and J lost 0 bases, with 19 bases between them. This CDR3 is 18 amino acids long. Per germline, CDR1 SGHNT and CDR2 YYREEE (reference sequence). CDR3 sequence (DNA): TGTGCCAGCAGCCAATACCCTTACAGGGTTGCAACTAATGAAAAACTGTTTTTT. Encoded protein: CASSQYPYRVATNEKLFF. Together with reference TRBV5-4 and TRBJ1-4, the CDR3 gives the full variable domain: ETGVTQSPTHLIKTRGQQVTLRCSSQSGHNTVSWYQQALGQGPQFIFQYYREEENGRGNFPPRFSGLQFPNYSSELNVNALELDDSALYLCASSQYPYRVATNEKLFFGSGTQLSVL.

This clone turned up a few times. J is TRBJ1-6 and V is TRBV30, with 7 positions matching TRBD1. Trimming at V came to 3 bases and at J to 7 bases, leaving 6 bases not matched to a gene. Germline V CDR1 and CDR2: GTSNPN, SVGIG (reference sequence). This CDR3 has 14 residues. The CDR3 DNA is TGTGCCTGGAGGGCAGGGGGAGACAATTCACCCCTCCACTTT. Residues: CAWRAGGDNSPLHF.

The chain uses TRBV3-1 (or the pseudogene TRBV3-2) and TRBJ2-1, with D unclear. Looked up from germline, CDR1 is LGHDT and CDR2 is YNNKEL (reference sequence). Deletions cut 8 bases from V and 5 bases from J, with 7 bases between. The CDR3 length is 11 residues. The CDR3 DNA reads as TGTGCCAGCTCGTACGACAATGAGCAGTTCTTC. This translates into CASSYDNEQFF.

The chain carries TRBV2 and TRBJ1-3; D is unclear. Per the germline V gene, CDR1 is SNHLY and CDR2 is FYNNEI. Trimming left V 2 bases short and J 0 bases short, with 11 bases between. The CDR3 has 16 amino acids. CDR3 in amino acids: CASSERPVLSGNTIYF. CDR3 DNA sequence: TGTGCCAGCAGTGAAAGGCCGGTTCTCTCTGGAAACACCATATATTTT.

The genes are TRBV7-2 and TRBJ2-7, with no clear D. Germline loops: CDR1 SGHTA, CDR2 FQGNSA. Deletions cut 1 base from V and 4 bases from J, with 8 bases between. This CDR3 region has 13 residues. CDR3 residues: CASSLEGRYEQYF. DNA of the CDR3: TGTGCCAGCAGCTTAGAAGGGCGTTACGAGCAGTACTTC.

The chain has TRBV27 and TRBJ1-1; a possible D gene is TRBD1 (6 bases). CDR3 length: 12 amino acids. The V end lost 7 bases, the J end lost 11 bases, and 17 bases lay between the germline ends. The germline V gene has CDR1 MNHEY and CDR2 SMNVEV (reference sequence). As DNA, the CDR3 is TGTGCCAGCACGAGGGGGGAGATGGAGGCTTTCTTT. Translating gives CASTRGEMEAFF.

The CDR3 protein is CASSQLSDYNEQFF. The CDR3 DNA reads TGTGCCAGCAGCCAACTATCGGACTACAATGAGCAGTTCTTC. The chain carries TRBV3-1 (or the pseudogene TRBV3-2) and TRBJ2-1; D is unclear. V shed 2 bases and J shed 3 bases, with 8 bases lying between them. This CDR3 contains 14 residues. Germline CDR1 and CDR2: LGHDT and YNNKEL (reference sequence).

V and J are TRBV15 and TRBJ2-1; no clear D gene. The ends were cut back, 1 base at V and 9 bases at J, with 7 bases in the middle. Germline CDR1 LNHNV, CDR2 YYDKDF (reference sequence). The CDR3 extends over 12 amino acids. The CDR3: CATSRASSEQFF. The CDR3 DNA reads TGTGCCACCAGCAGAGCCTCGAGTGAGCAGTTCTTC. The full variable domain, its missing parts supplied by reference TRBV15 and TRBJ2-1, is DAMVIQNPRYQVTQFGKPVTLSCSQTLNHNVMYWYQQKSSQAPKLLFHYYDKDFNNEADTPDNFQSRRPNTSFCFLDIRSPGLGDTAMYLCATSRASSEQFFGPGTRLTVL.

This clone was counted a single time. This same CDR3 is encoded by further DNA sequences in the sample. The chain couples TRBV19 to TRBJ1-5, with 8 bases matching TRBD1. Looked up from germline, CDR1 is LNHDA and CDR2 is SQIVND (reference sequence). Losses at the gene ends were 5 bases for V and 0 bases for J; bases not matched to a gene: 3. The length of the CDR3 is 15 residues. CDR3 sequence (DNA): TGTGCCAGTAGTCGACAGGGGAATAGCAATCAGCCCCAGCATTTT. This codes for CASSRQGNSNQPQHF.

The chain employs TRBV19 and TRBJ2-1; 7 bases line up with TRBD2. Germline-derived CDR1 and CDR2 are LNHDA and SQIVND (reference sequence). With V trimmed by 3 bases and J by 7 bases, 6 bases remained unmatched. The CDR3 is 14 residues long. The CDR3 DNA reads TGTGCCAGTAGTATGCGGGAGAGCTCTAATGAGCAGTTCTTC. This gives the protein CASSMRESSNEQFF.

The chain links TRBV30 to TRBJ2-7; 7 bases fit TRBD1. This CDR3 comprises 13 residues. J gave up 2 bases and V 3 bases, and 4 bases lay outside the gene matches. The germline gives CDR1 GTSNPN, CDR2 SVGIG (reference sequence). The CDR3 loop is CAWRNRGTYEQYF. For the CDR3, the DNA is TGTGCCTGGAGGAACAGGGGAACCTACGAGCAGTACTTC.

The rearrangement uses TRBV3-1 (or the pseudogene TRBV3-2) and TRBJ2-1; D perhaps matches TRBD2 (6 bases). The germline CDR1 and CDR2 sequences are LGHDT and YNNKEL (reference sequence). The CDR3 spans 16 residues. V gave up 4 bases and J gave up 1 base, with 14 bases separating them. As DNA, the CDR3 is TGTGCCAGCAGCCCAACAGCGGGCAGTTCCTACAATGAGCAGTTCTTC. Protein product: CASSPTAGSSYNEQFF.

The chain couples TRBV5-5 to TRBJ1-5; weak D call: TRBD1 (6 bases). The CDR3 runs 14 residues. Trimming took off 0 bases at V and 7 bases at J, with 11 bases between the two ends. Per germline, CDR1 SGHKS and CDR2 YYEKEE (reference sequence). The CDR3 region has the DNA TGTGCCAGCAGCTTGGGAATGGGGGCCCAGCCCCAGCATTTT. Translating it yields CASSLGMGAQPQHF.

The gene calls are TRBV11-3 and TRBJ2-1; D is uncertain. Germline-derived CDR1 and CDR2 are SGHNT and YENEEA. The CDR3 sequence is 12 residues long. The V end was cut by 1 base, the J end by 10 bases, with 8 bases between. The DNA for the CDR3 is TGTGCCAGCAGCTTAGGCACACAAGAGCAGTTCTTC. Its protein product is CASSLGTQEQFF.

J is TRBJ2-1 and V is TRBV4-2; D possibly matches TRBD1 or TRBD2 (7 bases each). The CDR3 has 17 amino acids. CDR1 and CDR2 from the germline V gene are LGHNA and YNFKEQ. Trimming took 2 bases from V and 8 from J, leaving 22 bases between them. This chain's CDR3 is CASSQPGGGREGHEQFF. CDR3 sequence (DNA): TGTGCCAGCAGCCAACCAGGGGGAGGGAGGGAGGGCCATGAGCAGTTCTTC.

The rearrangement links TRBV27 to TRBJ2-1; TRBD2 matches at 11 bases. The CDR3 is made up of 14 amino acids. The germline V gene has CDR1 MNHEY and CDR2 SMNVEV (reference sequence). With 4 bases clipped from V and 7 bases from J, the junction kept 3 bases outside the gene matches. The CDR3 sequence: CASSYSGGENEQFF. In DNA form, the CDR3 reads TGTGCCAGCAGTTATAGCGGGGGGGAAAATGAGCAGTTCTTC.

The chain joins TRBV2 to TRBJ2-3; D unresolved. Germline-derived CDR1 and CDR2 are SNHLY and FYNNEI. Between the trimmed V and J ends, which lost 8 bases and 4 bases, there was a span of 19 bases. This CDR3 contains 15 residues. The CDR3 here is CASRSSEGLADTQYF. CDR3 bases: TGTGCCAGCCGTAGCTCCGAAGGGCTCGCAGATACGCAGTATTTT.

The rearrangement links TRBV7-9 to TRBJ1-2, with D tentatively TRBD1 (5 bases). The length of the CDR3 is 15 residues. Germline assignment: CDR1 SEHNR and CDR2 FQNEAQ (reference sequence). V was shortened by 1 base and J by 6 bases, with 15 bases between the two germline ends. CDR3 coding DNA: TGTGCCAGCAGCTTAGATGGGGGTTTTATTGATGGCTACACCTTC. Translation gives CASSLDGGFIDGYTF.

This rearrangement joins TRBV7-9 to TRBJ2-1, with D possibly matching TRBD1 (5 bases). In germline, CDR1 is SEHNR, CDR2 FQNEAQ (reference sequence). This CDR3 has 17 amino acids. With 5 bases removed from V and 7 bases from J, the gap between germline ends came to 24 bases. The DNA for the CDR3 is TGTGCCAGCAGCCTAATCCAGACAGCTAACGTGTGGAATGAGCAGTTCTTC. It specifies CASSLIQTANVWNEQFF.

This clone has a single count. V and J are TRBV5-1 and TRBJ1-3, with 8 bases aligning to TRBD1. Germline CDR1 reads SGHRS; CDR2 reads YFSETQ. V trimming: 2 bases; J trimming: 0 bases; junction bases outside the gene matches: 10. CDR3 length equals 18 residues. In DNA, the CDR3 is TGCGCCAGCAGCTTACAATCCGGGACAGGAGTCTCTGGAAACACCATATATTTT. Amino acid sequence: CASSLQSGTGVSGNTIYF.

This clone was observed once. The chain uses TRBV5-1 and TRBJ1-1, with D tentatively TRBD1 (6 bases). Trimming removed 2 bases from V and 8 bases from J, with 10 bases in between. The CDR3 runs to 12 residues. Germline CDR1 SGHRS, CDR2 YFSETQ. CDR3 nucleotide sequence: TGCGCCAGCAGCTTAACCGGGACAGAAGCTTTCTTT. Translation gives CASSLTGTEAFF.

This clone was counted between two and nine times. At the DNA level, this CDR3 is encoded by other sequences in the same sample as well. The chain couples TRBV6-1 to TRBJ1-1; D is perhaps TRBD1 (5 bases). Germline V gives CDR1 MNHNS, CDR2 SASEGT. The V and J ends lost 1 base and 0 bases respectively, with 6 bases between them. The CDR3 sequence is 14 residues long. The CDR3 sequence: CASSEVGVNTEAFF. In DNA form, the CDR3 reads TGTGCCAGCAGTGAAGTAGGGGTGAACACTGAAGCTTTCTTT.

This chain connects TRBV4-1 to TRBJ1-3; D unclear. CDR1 is MGHRA, CDR2 YSYEKL, per germline. The V end lost 1 base, the J end lost 4 bases, and 17 bases lay between the germline ends. There are 17 residues in the CDR3. The CDR3 region has the DNA TGCGCCAGCAGCCAAGTTCTCAGTTCGGAAATCGGAAACACCATATATTTT. Its translation is CASSQVLSSEIGNTIYF.

This clone was seen only a few times. V gene TRBV5-8 combines with J gene TRBJ2-1; D gene ambiguous. Germline V CDR1 and CDR2: SGHTS, YDEGEE. The V gene lost 2 bases and the J gene lost 6 bases, with 3 bases spanning the gap. This CDR3 spans 11 amino acids. The CDR3 here is CASSFSNEQFF. CDR3 nucleotides: TGTGCCAGCAGCTTCAGCAATGAGCAGTTCTTC.

The chain combines TRBV28 with TRBJ2-7, with 9 bases identical to TRBD2. Germline-derived CDR1 and CDR2 are MDHEN and SYDVKM. CDR3 size: 14 residues. Germline trimming cut 7 bases from V and 0 bases from J; bases unmatched to any gene: 4. The CDR3 DNA sequence: TGTGCCAGCAATAGCGGGGGTCCCTCCTACGAGCAGTACTTC. Encoded protein: CASNSGGPSYEQYF.

The chain links TRBV27 to TRBJ2-5; 7 nucleotides agree with TRBD1. CDR1 and CDR2 from the germline V gene are MNHEY and SMNVEV (reference sequence). V trimming: 3 bases; J trimming: 5 bases; junction bases outside the gene matches: 6. This CDR3 contains 14 residues. The DNA of the CDR3 is TGTGCCAGCAGTTTTAGGGGGCTAGAGGAGACCCAGTACTTC. Residues: CASSFRGLEETQYF.

V usage is TRBV25-1 and J usage is TRBJ2-5; TRBD2 aligns across 10 bases. The CDR3 runs 16 residues. V trimming: 3 bases; J trimming: 1 base; junction bases outside the gene matches: 5. Germline CDR1 is MGHDK and CDR2 is SYGVNS. DNA for the CDR3: TGTGCCAGCAGTGAGCCTTCTAGCGGGAGCCAAGAGACCCAGTACTTC. Translating gives CASSEPSSGSQETQYF.

This clone was recorded a few times. The chain joins TRBV10-1 to TRBJ1-4; TRBD1 aligns across 7 bases. This CDR3 comprises 14 residues. Germline V lookup: CDR1 WNHNN, CDR2 SYGVQD (reference sequence). Trimming removed 7 bases from V and 7 bases from J; junction bases left unmatched: 9. CDR3 loop: CASTRQGWSEKLFF. As DNA, the CDR3 is TGCGCCAGCACCAGACAGGGATGGAGTGAAAAACTGTTTTTT.

About this clone: Within the sample, other DNA sequences also encode this same CDR3. This chain joins TRBV5-1 and TRBJ2-1; tentatively, D is TRBD1 or TRBD2 (6 bases each). CDR1 SGHRS and CDR2 YFSETQ come from the germline V gene. The V and J ends lost 0 bases and 3 bases respectively, with 10 bases between them. The CDR3 totals 15 residues. This CDR3 is CASSLEGGGYNEQFF. In DNA, the CDR3 is TGCGCCAGCAGCTTGGAGGGGGGTGGCTACAATGAGCAGTTCTTC.

The chain combines TRBV7-6 with TRBJ2-5; D is unclear. The CDR3 extends over 14 amino acids. V shed 5 bases and J shed 3 bases, with 13 bases lying between them. Looked up from germline, CDR1 is SGHVS and CDR2 is FNYEAQ. The chain's CDR3 is CASSQSRVEETQYF. The CDR3 region has the DNA TGTGCCAGCAGCCAGTCACGGGTGGAAGAGACCCAGTACTTC.

This clone has more than one count but fewer than ten. The gene calls are TRBV7-9 and TRBJ1-4; 7 bases map to TRBD1. The junction had 10 bases not matched to a gene; V was cut back by 5 bases and J by 13 bases. The germline CDR1 and CDR2 sequences are SEHNR and FQNEAQ (reference sequence). This CDR3 has 13 amino acids. As DNA, the CDR3 is TGTGCCAGCAGCAGAGGACAGGCAGGTGTACTGTTTTTT. Its protein product is CASSRGQAGVLFF.